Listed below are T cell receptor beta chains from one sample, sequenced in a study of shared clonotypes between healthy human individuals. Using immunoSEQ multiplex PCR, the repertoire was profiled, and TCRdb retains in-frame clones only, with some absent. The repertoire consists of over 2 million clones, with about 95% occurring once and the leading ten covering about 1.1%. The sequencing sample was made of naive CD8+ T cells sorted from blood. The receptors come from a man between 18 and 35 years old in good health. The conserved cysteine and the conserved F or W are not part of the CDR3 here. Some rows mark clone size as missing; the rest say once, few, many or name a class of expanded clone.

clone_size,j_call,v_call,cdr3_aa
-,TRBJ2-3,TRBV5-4,ASSSRDGGMVVDTQY
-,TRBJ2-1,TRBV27,ASSFVTSVGYNEQF
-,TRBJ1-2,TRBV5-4,ASSGYQGAPLDNNYGYT
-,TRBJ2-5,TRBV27,ASSSLAGGLKTQY
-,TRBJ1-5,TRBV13,ASSYPNRRPKGYSNQPQH
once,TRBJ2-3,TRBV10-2,ASAPGDRGTDTQY
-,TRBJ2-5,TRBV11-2,ASSIAPLAGEETQY
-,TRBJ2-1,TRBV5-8,ASEPRGEDNEQF
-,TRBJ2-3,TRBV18,ASSPGEYSTDTQY
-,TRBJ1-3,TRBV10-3,AISDTGAPGNTIY
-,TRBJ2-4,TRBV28,ASSLRGAKNIQY
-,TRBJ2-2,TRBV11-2,ASSLSQGPGELF